This TCR beta chain appears in the sequencing data of a study of blood T cell repertoires in COVID-19 (dated by TCRdb to about 2020). About the investigation overall: Collaborator samples came from the United States, Italy and Spain and covered acute and convalescent phases of COVID-19. Subjects who had been exposed to COVID-19, were actively infected with it, or had recovered from it provided the deeply sampled blood TCRbeta repertoires that made up the dataset. Samples came from the ongoing ImmuneRACE study (first 160 participants) plus 1,254 subjects from 6 global collaborators. The prospective study material was composed of cDNA or gDNA derived from T cells, B-cell-depleted T cells, or PBMCs. Nearly every sample came with metadata listing a de-identified subject ID, COVID-19 status, age in years and sex. The repertoires were released in a freely available public database meant as a resource for research on the immune response to SARS-CoV-2. Where available, HLA class I and class II types were taken from metadata supplied by the sample provider and were not determined by assay-based typing. Study-wide findings and limitations: The quantity of clinical and demographic metadata differed by source and by participant and was supplied without curation.

Whole blood was collected in K2EDTA tubes by collaborating institutions according to the institutions' own protocols. For TCRbeta analysis, collaborators shipped samples as frozen whole blood, isolated PBMCs, or DNA extracted from either of those sample types. To note about this clone: Its target antigen remains unknown. There are no base qualities to consult, and no much larger clone falls within one base.

TCRbeta CDR3 regions were amplified from genomic DNA using the immunoSEQ Assay, a bias-controlled multiplex PCR. Turning to the authors' computational methods: The number of nucleated cells in each sample was estimated by amplification of reference gene primers within the assay. To quantify the absolute abundance of each unique TCRbeta CDR3 rearrangement, sequence reads were collapsed and filtered. For each sample, productive Simpson clonality was calculated as the square root of Simpson's diversity index across productive rearrangements. The table comes from immuneACCESS by way of TCRdb, which keeps in-frame sequences with V and J called. Part of the clones is missing from these tables; in studies checked, under half for an unresolved V gene and the rest for unknown reasons. For V, J and clone size, that table is used; D and trimming come from the DNA. Present in this sample are approximately 210,000 clones, around four fifths of which were seen just once. Roughly 8% of the sample is held by the ten biggest clonotypes.

The sequence was collected from a woman aged 50 to 65 with acute or convalescent COVID-19. Sequenced: peripheral blood.

CDR3 reads: CASSPRPEVGYGYTF. The DNA sequence is TGTGCCAGCAGCCCCCGACCGGAGGTCGGCTATGGCTACACCTTC. The chain was built from TRBV11-2 and TRBJ1-2; no confident D gene assignment can be made. V loses 5 bases, J loses 4 bases, and the germline ends lie 17 bases apart. The CDR3 contains 15 residues, cysteine and phenylalanine counted. The only DNA kept is the CDR3, 45 bases in frame from the first base. The CDR1 and CDR2 encoded by the germline V gene are SGHAT and FQNNGV.